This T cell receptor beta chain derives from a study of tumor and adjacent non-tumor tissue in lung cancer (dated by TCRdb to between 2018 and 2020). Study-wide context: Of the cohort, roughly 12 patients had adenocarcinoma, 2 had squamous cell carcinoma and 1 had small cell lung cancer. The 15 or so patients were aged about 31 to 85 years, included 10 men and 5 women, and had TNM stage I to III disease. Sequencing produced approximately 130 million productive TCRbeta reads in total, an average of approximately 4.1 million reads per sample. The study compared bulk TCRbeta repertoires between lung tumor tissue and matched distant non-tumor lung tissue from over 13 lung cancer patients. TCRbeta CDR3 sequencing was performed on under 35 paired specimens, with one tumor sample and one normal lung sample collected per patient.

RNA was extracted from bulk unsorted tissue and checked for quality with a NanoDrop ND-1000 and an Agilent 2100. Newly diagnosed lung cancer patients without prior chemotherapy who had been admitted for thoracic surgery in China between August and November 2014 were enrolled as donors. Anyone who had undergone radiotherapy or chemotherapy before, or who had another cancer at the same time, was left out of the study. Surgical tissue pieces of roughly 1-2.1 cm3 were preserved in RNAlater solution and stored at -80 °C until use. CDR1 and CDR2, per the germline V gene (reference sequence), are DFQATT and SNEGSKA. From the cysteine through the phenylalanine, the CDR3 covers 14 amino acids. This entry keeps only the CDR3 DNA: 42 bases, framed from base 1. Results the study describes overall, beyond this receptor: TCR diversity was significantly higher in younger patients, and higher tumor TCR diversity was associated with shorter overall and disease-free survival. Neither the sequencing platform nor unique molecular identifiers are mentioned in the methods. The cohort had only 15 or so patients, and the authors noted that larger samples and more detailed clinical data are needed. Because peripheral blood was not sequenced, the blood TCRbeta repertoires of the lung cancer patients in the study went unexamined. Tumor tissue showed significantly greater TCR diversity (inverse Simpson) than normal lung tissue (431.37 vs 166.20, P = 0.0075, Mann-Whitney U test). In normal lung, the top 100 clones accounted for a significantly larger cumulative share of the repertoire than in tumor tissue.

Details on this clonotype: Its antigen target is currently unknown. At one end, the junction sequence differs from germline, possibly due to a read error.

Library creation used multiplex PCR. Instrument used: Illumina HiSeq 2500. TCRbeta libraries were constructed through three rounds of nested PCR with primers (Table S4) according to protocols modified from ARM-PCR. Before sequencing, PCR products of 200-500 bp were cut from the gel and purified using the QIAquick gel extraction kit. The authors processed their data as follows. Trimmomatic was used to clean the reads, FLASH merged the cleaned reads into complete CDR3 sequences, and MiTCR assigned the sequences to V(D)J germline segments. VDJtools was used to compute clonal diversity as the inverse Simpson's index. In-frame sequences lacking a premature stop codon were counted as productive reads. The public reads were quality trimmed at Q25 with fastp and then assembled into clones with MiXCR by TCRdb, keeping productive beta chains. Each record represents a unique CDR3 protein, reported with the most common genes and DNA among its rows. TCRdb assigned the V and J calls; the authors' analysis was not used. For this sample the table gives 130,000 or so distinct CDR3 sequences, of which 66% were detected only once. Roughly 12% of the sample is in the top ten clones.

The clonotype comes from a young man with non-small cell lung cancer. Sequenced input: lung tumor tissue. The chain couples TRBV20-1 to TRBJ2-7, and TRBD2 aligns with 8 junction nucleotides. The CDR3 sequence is CTARSVGGANEQYF. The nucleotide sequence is TGCACTGCTAGATCAGTCGGGGGGGCAAACGAGCAATACTTC.